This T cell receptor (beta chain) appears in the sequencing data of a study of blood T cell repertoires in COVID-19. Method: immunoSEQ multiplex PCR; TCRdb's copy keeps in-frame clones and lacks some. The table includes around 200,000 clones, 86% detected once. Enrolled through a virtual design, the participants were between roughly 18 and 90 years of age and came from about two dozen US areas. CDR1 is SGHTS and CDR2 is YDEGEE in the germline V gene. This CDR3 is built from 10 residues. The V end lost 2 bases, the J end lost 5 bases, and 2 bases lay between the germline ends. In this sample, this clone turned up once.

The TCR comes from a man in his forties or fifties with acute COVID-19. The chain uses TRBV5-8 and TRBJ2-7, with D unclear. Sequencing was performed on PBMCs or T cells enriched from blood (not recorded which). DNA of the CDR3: TGTGCCAGCAGCTTCAACGAGCAGTACTTC. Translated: CASSFNEQYF. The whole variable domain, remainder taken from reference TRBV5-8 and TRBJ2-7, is EAGVTQSPTHLIKTRGQQATLRCSPISGHTSVYWYQQALGLGLQFLLWYDEGEERNRGNFPPRFSGRQFPNYSSELNVNALELEDSALYLCASSFNEQYFGPGTRLTVT.